This T cell receptor beta chain came from a study of molecular identifiers for immune sequencing clone quantification. Across the study: In the replicates, RNA derived from around 20,000 or 100,000 naive CD8 cells was divided into five parts, and four were sequenced.

Each library that profiled naive CD8 cells came from roughly 20,000 to 1,000,000 sorted cells with 10%, 30% or 50% RNA. Using a CD8+CD4-CCR7+CD45RA+ phenotype, naive CD8 T cells were sorted. V lost 6 bases, J lost 0 bases, and 15 bases lay in between. The germline CDR1 and CDR2 sequences are DFQATT and SNEGSKA (reference sequence). There are 15 residues in the CDR3. This clonotype was observed at least ten times. TCRdb recomputed calls from the PCR reads with MiXCR, one row per CDR3 protein. The table records over 85,000 distinct CDR3 sequences, more than 20% of them present only once. Sequencing was carried out using naive CD8+ T cells from blood, with Jurkat cell RNA spiked in. This sample's subset: FACS-sorted CD8+CD4-CCR7+CD45RA+ naive T cells. The sequence was obtained from a human donor in good health. Some libraries in this study had Jurkat cell RNA spiked in. The V gene is TRBV20-1, the J gene TRBJ2-4; D might be TRBD1 or TRBD2, each matching 5 bases. The CDR3 protein is CSARDGALAKNIQYF. The CDR3 nucleotides are TGCAGTGCAAGGGACGGGGCGCTAGCCAAAAACATTCAGTACTTC.